One sample yielded the 3 T cell receptor beta chains listed below, sequenced in a study of T cell changes during pregnancy in multiple sclerosis. The method was immunoSEQ multiplex PCR; TCRdb's version includes in-frame clones alone and lacks a portion of them. Of more than 50,000 clones listed, around 90% are singletons. The source was peripheral blood, collected after pregnancy. Receptors were obtained from a female donor in good health, enrolled as a control in a pregnancy study.

The chain recombines TRBV7-9 with TRBJ2-1, with 8 nucleotides matching TRBD2. The length of the CDR3 is 15 residues. Losses at the gene ends were 4 bases for V and 7 bases for J; bases not matched to a gene: 9. Per the germline V gene, CDR1 is SEHNR and CDR2 is FQNEAQ (reference sequence). The chain's CDR3 is CASSSSGSKVNEQFF. The CDR3 DNA is TGTGCCAGCAGCTCCAGCGGGAGTAAGGTGAATGAGCAGTTCTTC.

This rearrangement joins TRBV11-2 to TRBJ1-4; 7 bases agree with TRBD1. J was trimmed by 11 bases and V by 7 bases; bases with no gene match: 10. In germline, CDR1 is SGHAT, CDR2 FQNNGV. CDR3 size: 13 residues. The CDR3 DNA follows: TGTGCCAGCACCACAGGGGATGGTTTGAAACTGTTTTTT. Residues: CASTTGDGLKLFF.

The chain carries TRBV9 and TRBJ1-6, with unresolved D. The CDR3 has 13 amino acids. Trimming removed 4 bases at V and 8 bases at J, with 10 bases between. CDR1 and CDR2 from the germline V gene are SGDLS and YYNGEE. CDR3 in amino acids: CASSLTADSPLHF. The CDR3 region has the DNA TGTGCCAGCAGCCTGACTGCGGATTCACCCCTCCACTTT.